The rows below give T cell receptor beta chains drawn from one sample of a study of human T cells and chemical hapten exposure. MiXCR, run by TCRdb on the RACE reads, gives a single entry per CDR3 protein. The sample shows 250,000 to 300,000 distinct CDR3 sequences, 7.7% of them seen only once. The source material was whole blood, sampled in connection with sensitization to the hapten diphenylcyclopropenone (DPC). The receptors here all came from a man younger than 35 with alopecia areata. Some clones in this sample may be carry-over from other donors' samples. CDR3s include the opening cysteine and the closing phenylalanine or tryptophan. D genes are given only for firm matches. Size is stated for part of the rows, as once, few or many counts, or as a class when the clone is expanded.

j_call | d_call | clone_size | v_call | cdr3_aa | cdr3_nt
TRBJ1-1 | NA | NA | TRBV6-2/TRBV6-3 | CASSYPVGRGDTEAFF | TGTGCCAGCAGTTACCCCGTCGGTCGGGGCGACACTGAAGCTTTCTTT
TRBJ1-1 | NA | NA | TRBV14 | CASSRWSGRWTEAFF | TGTGCCAGCAGCCGGTGGTCAGGTCGGTGGACTGAAGCTTTCTTT
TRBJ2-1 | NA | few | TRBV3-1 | CASSQAAGTNEQFF | TGTGCCAGCAGCCAAGCAGCCGGAACCAATGAGCAGTTCTTC
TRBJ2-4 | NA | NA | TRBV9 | CASSVGPGIQYF | TGTGCCAGCAGCGTAGGTCCCGGAATTCAGTACTTC
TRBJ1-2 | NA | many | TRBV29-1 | CSVVFGTGYTF | TGCAGCGTTGTCTTCGGGACCGGCTACACCTTC
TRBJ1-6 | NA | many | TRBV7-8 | CASSTGQSINSPLHF | TGTGCCAGCAGCACCGGACAGTCAATTAATTCACCCCTCCACTTT
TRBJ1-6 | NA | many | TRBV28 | CASSLSSGISYNSPLHF | TGTGCCAGCAGTTTATCGTCCGGGATCTCCTATAATTCACCCCTCCACTTT
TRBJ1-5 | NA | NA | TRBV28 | CASRSPERFLSNQPQHF | TGTGCCAGCAGGTCCCCCGAACGATTCCTGAGCAATCAGCCCCAGCATTTT
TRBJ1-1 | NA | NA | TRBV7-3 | CASSLSSGAASTEAFF | TGTGCCAGCAGCTTAAGTTCAGGGGCGGCTTCGACTGAAGCTTTCTTT
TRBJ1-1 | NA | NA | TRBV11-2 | CASSLDKDRNTEAFF | TGTGCCAGCAGCTTAGATAAAGACAGGAACACTGAAGCTTTCTTT
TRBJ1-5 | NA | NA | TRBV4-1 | CASSQVIRTESNQPQHF | TGCGCCAGCAGCCAAGTAATCCGTACGGAAAGCAATCAGCCCCAGCATTTT
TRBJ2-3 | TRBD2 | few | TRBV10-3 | CATTGGGITDTQYF | TGTGCCACCACGGGGGGAGGAATCACAGATACGCAGTATTTT
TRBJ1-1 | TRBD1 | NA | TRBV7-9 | CASGSGDRRAFF | TGTGCCAGCGGCTCAGGGGACAGGAGGGCTTTCTTT
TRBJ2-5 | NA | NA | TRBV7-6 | CASSVTYRPLQETQYF | TGTGCCAGCAGCGTGACATACAGACCCTTGCAAGAGACCCAGTACTTC
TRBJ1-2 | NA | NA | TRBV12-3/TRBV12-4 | CASRPNYGYTF | TGTGCCAGCAGACCAAACTATGGCTACACCTTC
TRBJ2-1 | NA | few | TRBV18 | CASSPQTDLSYNEQFF | TGTGCCAGCTCACCACAGACAGATCTATCCTACAATGAGCAGTTCTTC
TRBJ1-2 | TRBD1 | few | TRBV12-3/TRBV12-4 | CASSSGQGKIRGYTF | TGTGCCAGCAGTTCGGGACAGGGAAAAATCCGTGGCTACACCTTC
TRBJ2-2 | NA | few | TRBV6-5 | CASSYKGNANTGELFF | TGTGCCAGCAGTTACAAAGGGAACGCGAACACCGGGGAGCTGTTTTTT
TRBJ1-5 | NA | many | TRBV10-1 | CASSESSRGPQHF | TGCGCCAGCAGTGAGTCGTCCAGAGGGCCCCAGCATTTT
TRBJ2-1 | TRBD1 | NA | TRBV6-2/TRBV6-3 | CASSFDRGHYEQFF | TGTGCCAGCAGTTTTGACAGGGGTCACTATGAGCAGTTCTTC
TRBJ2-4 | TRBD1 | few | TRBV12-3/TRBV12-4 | CASRTGQDLNIQYF | TGTGCCAGCAGAACGGGACAGGATTTAAACATTCAGTACTTC
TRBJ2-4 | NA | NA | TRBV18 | CASSPDGGLTDIQYF | TGTGCCAGCTCACCGGATGGGGGGCTTACGGACATTCAGTACTTC
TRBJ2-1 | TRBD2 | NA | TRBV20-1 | CSAWDRGEEEQFF | TGCAGTGCTTGGGACCGGGGGGAAGAGGAGCAGTTCTTC
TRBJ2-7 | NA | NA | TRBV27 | CASSLVGRTSYEQYF | TGTGCCAGCAGTTTAGTGGGACGGACGTCCTACGAGCAGTACTTC
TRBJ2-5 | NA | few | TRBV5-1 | CASSSQVSGETQYF | TGCGCCAGCAGCTCCCAGGTCTCTGGGGAGACCCAGTACTTC
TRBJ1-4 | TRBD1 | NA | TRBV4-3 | CASSQNPSGQENEKLFF | TGCGCCAGCAGCCAAAACCCATCGGGACAGGAGAATGAAAAACTGTTTTTT
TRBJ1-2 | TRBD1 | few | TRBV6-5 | CASSYGTAVSYGYTF | TGTGCCAGCAGTTATGGGACAGCGGTATCCTATGGCTACACCTTC
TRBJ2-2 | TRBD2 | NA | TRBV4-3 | CASSPASGGAVGELFF | TGCGCCAGCAGCCCTGCTAGCGGGGGGGCCGTCGGGGAGCTGTTTTTT
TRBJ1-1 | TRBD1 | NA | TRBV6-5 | CASTWTGDTEAFF | TGTGCCAGCACCTGGACAGGGGACACTGAAGCTTTCTTT
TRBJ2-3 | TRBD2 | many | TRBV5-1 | CASSLRGGIWIDTQYF | TGCGCCAGCAGCTTGCGCGGGGGGATATGGATAGATACGCAGTATTTT
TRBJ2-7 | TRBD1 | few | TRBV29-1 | CSVANRGPYEQYF | TGCAGCGTTGCGAACAGGGGTCCCTACGAGCAGTACTTC
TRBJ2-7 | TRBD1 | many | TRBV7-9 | CASSPSGTGVPNEQYF | TGTGCCAGCAGCCCCTCCGGGACAGGGGTTCCCAACGAGCAGTACTTC
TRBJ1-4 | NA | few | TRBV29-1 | CSAYPDATNEKLFF | TGCAGCGCCTACCCAGACGCAACTAATGAAAAACTGTTTTTT
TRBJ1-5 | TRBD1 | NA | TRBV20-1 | CSAASGGIQPQHF | TGCAGTGCTGCCTCAGGGGGCATTCAGCCCCAGCATTTT
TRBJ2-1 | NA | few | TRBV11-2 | CASSLGPLSYNEQFF | TGTGCCAGCAGCTTAGGACCCCTCTCCTACAATGAGCAGTTCTTC
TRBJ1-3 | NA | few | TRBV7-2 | CASSLTIRSGNTIYF | TGTGCCAGCAGCTTGACTATACGCTCTGGAAACACCATATATTTT
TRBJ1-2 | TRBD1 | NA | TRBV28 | CASSFLRQGRDGYTF | TGTGCCAGCAGTTTCCTACGACAGGGGAGGGATGGCTACACCTTC
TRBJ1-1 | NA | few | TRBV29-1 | CSAVTHQMNTEAFF | TGCAGCGCCGTTACCCATCAAATGAACACTGAAGCTTTCTTT
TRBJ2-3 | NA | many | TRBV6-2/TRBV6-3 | CASMRGGSTDTQYF | TGTGCCAGCATGCGAGGGGGAAGCACAGATACGCAGTATTTT
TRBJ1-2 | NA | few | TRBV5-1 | CASSTGGTANYGYTF | TGCGCCAGCAGCACTGGGGGGACGGCTAACTATGGCTACACCTTC
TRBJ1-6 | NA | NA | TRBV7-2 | CASSLSWGPPLHF | TGTGCCAGCAGCTTATCCTGGGGTCCTCCCCTCCACTTT
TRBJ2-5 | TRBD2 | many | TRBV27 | CASSFLAGGEETQYF | TGTGCCAGCAGTTTTCTAGCGGGGGGTGAAGAGACCCAGTACTTC
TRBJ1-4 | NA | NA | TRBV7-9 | CASSFLRGSTNEKLFF | TGTGCCAGCAGCTTTTTGAGGGGGTCTACTAATGAAAAACTGTTTTTT